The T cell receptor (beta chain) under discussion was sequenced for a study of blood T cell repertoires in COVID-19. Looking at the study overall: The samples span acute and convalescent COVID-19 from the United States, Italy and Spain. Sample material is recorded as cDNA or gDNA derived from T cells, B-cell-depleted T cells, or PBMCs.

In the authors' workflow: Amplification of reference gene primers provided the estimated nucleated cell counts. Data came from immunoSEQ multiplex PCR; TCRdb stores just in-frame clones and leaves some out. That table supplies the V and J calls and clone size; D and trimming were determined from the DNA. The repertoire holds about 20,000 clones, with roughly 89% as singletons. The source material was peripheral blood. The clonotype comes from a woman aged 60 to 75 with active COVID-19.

The CDR3 loop reads CASSLGGLAGADTQYF. CDR3 DNA sequence: TGTGCCAGCAGCTTAGGAGGACTAGCGGGGGCGGATACGCAGTATTTT. The J gene is TRBJ2-3, the V gene TRBV7-9, with 13 bases aligning to TRBD2. CDR3 length: 16 residues. The V and J ends lost 1 base and 6 bases, in that order; junction bases with no gene match: 4. Per the germline V gene, CDR1 is SEHNR and CDR2 is FQNEAQ (reference sequence).